The rows below give T cell receptor beta chains drawn from one sample of a study of CD8 T cells in Susac syndrome. One entry per CDR3 protein, called by TCRdb with MiXCR from the immunoSEQ multiplex PCR reads. Here the sample spans 84,000 or so distinct CDR3 sequences, approximately 93% being singletons. The sequencing input was CD8+ T cells from PBMCs. The receptors here all came from a human donor with Susac syndrome. Both conserved end residues are trimmed from each CDR3.

V,J,CDR3
TRBV30,TRBJ2-7,AWSRDRGDYEQY
TRBV6-4,TRBJ2-3,ASSASFGKPDTQY
TRBV30,TRBJ2-1,AWAGSSYNEQF
TRBV2,TRBJ2-7,ASRSYYEQY
TRBV7-2,TRBJ2-7,ASSLVGSLTYEQY
TRBV11-2,TRBJ2-2,ASSPPPPNTGELF
TRBV5-6,TRBJ2-5,ASSLVSSLTKTQY
TRBV6-6,TRBJ2-1,ASSYHNEQF
TRBV9,TRBJ2-3,ASSVGVSTDTQY
TRBV29-1,TRBJ2-1,SVEVPPPHSGSLYNEQF
TRBV27,TRBJ2-7,ASSMGGQNYEQY
TRBV4-3,TRBJ2-1,ASSQVLAWLNEQF
TRBV4-3,TRBJ2-3,ASSQDREGLTDTQY
TRBV20-1,TRBJ1-2,SARALGGYYGYT
TRBV28,TRBJ2-7,ASSSRRSPSYEQY
TRBV7-9,TRBJ2-5,ASSLATGTQY